What follows are 20 T cell receptor beta chains derived from one specimen sequenced in a study of blood T cell repertoires in COVID-19. Libraries were prepared by immunoSEQ multiplex PCR; TCRdb keeps only in-frame clonotypes and omits some of them. Among 200,000 to 250,000 clones listed, 75% to 85% were seen once. The sample comprised peripheral blood. These receptors were collected from a woman under 40 with COVID-19, enrolled during active disease.

The V gene is TRBV7-7, the J gene TRBJ2-5; 8 bases map to TRBD1. There are 16 residues in the CDR3. V gave up 0 bases and J gave up 4 bases; unmatched junction bases: 7. The germline V gene has CDR1 SSHAT and CDR2 FNYEAQ (reference sequence). CDR3 in DNA: TGTGCCAGCAGCTTAGCGCTAGTACAGGGGGGAGAGACCCAGTACTTC. Its translation is CASSLALVQGGETQYF.

The chain joins TRBV7-2 to TRBJ1-2; D is possibly TRBD1 (6 bases). In germline, CDR1 is SGHTA, CDR2 FQGNSA. The V and J ends lost 4 bases and 8 bases respectively, with 20 bases between them. The CDR3 has 15 residues. CDR3 sequence: CASSSVDRRPGGYTF. CDR3 DNA: TGTGCCAGCAGCTCCGTGGACAGACGACCTGGCGGCTACACCTTC.

J is TRBJ2-1 and V is TRBV5-1; TRBD2 aligns across 15 bases. V shed 5 bases, J shed 4 bases, and the junction held 7 bases outside the gene matches. Germline CDR1 is SGHRS and CDR2 is YFSETQ. There are 17 residues in the CDR3. CDR3 DNA: TGCGCCAGCAGTTTGACCGGGACTAGCGGGAGGTACAATGAGCAGTTCTTC. Its translation is CASSLTGTSGRYNEQFF.

The rearrangement joins TRBV5-6 to TRBJ2-5; D may be TRBD1 (5 bases). This CDR3 is built from 13 residues. V was clipped by 2 bases and J by 4 bases, with 9 bases between them. CDR1 SGHDT and CDR2 YYEEEE come from the germline V gene. The CDR3 protein is CASSLVQGETQYF. The CDR3 nucleotides read TGTGCCAGCAGCTTAGTTCAGGGAGAGACCCAGTACTTC. Full variable domain (rest looked up from reference TRBV5-6 and TRBJ2-5): DAGVTQSPTHLIKTRGQQVTLRCSPKSGHDTVSWYQQALGQGPQFIFQYYEEEERQRGNFPDRFSGHQFPNYSSELNVNALLLGDSALYLCASSLVQGETQYFGPGTRLLVL.

This clone was detected a few times. The chain uses TRBV29-1 and TRBJ1-1; 9 nucleotides agree with TRBD1. There are 12 residues in the CDR3. Germline CDR1 is SQVTM and CDR2 is ANQGSEA. V was clipped by 5 bases and J by 5 bases; unmatched bases: 3. Here the CDR3 DNA reads TGCAGCGTTATGACAGGGGGAACTGAAGCTTTCTTT. Amino acids: CSVMTGGTEAFF.

This clone appeared once. The gene calls are TRBV7-9 and TRBJ2-3; 7 nucleotides agree with TRBD1. Germline CDR1 reads SEHNR; CDR2 reads FQNEAQ (reference sequence). The CDR3 has 17 residues. The V segment lost 2 bases and the J segment 6 bases; nucleotides outside the gene matches: 14. CDR3 residues: CASSLTGTDPPSDTQYF. Written as DNA, the CDR3 is TGTGCCAGCAGCTTAACCGGGACAGACCCTCCTAGCGATACGCAGTATTTT.

V usage is TRBV7-3 and J usage is TRBJ2-3; 11 bases fit TRBD2. CDR3 size: 19 residues. Germline V CDR1 and CDR2: SGHTA, FQGTGA. V shed 5 bases and J 2 bases; nucleotides not matched to a gene: 15. The CDR3 here is CASSPTIALAGGNTDTQYF. DNA of the CDR3: TGTGCCAGCAGCCCCACCATCGCCCTAGCGGGGGGAAACACAGATACGCAGTATTTT.

This chain joins TRBV7-9 and TRBJ1-6, with 9 bases that match TRBD1. The CDR3 has 16 residues. Germline CDR1 SEHNR, CDR2 FQNEAQ (reference sequence). Trimming removed 5 bases from V and 7 bases from J; junction bases left unmatched: 9. In DNA, the CDR3 is TGTGCCAGCAGCCCCCCTTCGGGACAGGGCAATTCACCCCTCCACTTT. Protein sequence: CASSPPSGQGNSPLHF.

In its sample, this clone was seen a few times. The rearrangement uses TRBV6-5 and TRBJ1-1; no reliable D call. Germline values: CDR1 MNHEY, CDR2 SVGAGI. The CDR3 loop spans 14 amino acids. V lost 0 bases, J lost 2 bases, and 7 bases lay in between. CDR3 protein: CASSYSGENTEAFF. The CDR3 bases are TGTGCCAGCAGTTACTCTGGAGAAAACACTGAAGCTTTCTTT.

This chain links TRBV7-2 with TRBJ2-7; unclear D gene. Germline V gives CDR1 SGHTA, CDR2 FQGNSA. V gave up 3 bases and J gave up 1 base, with 7 bases separating them. The CDR3 length is 13 residues. CDR3 DNA: TGTGCCAGCAGCTTGACTCAGTCCTACGAGCAGTACTTC. Encoded protein: CASSLTQSYEQYF.

The rearrangement links TRBV11-3 to TRBJ2-1; D call uncertain. The CDR3 has 13 amino acids. The germline V gene encodes CDR1 SGHNT and CDR2 YENEEA. Trimming removed 4 bases at V and 5 bases at J, with 9 bases between. The CDR3 region is CASSWSLDNEQFF. CDR3 DNA sequence: TGTGCCAGCAGCTGGTCGTTAGACAATGAGCAGTTCTTC. Filled out from reference TRBV11-3 and TRBJ2-1, the complete variable domain reads EAGVVQSPRYKIIEKKQPVAFWCNPISGHNTLYWYLQNLGQGPELLIRYENEEAVDDSQLPKDRFSAERLKGVDSTLKIQPAELGDSAVYLCASSWSLDNEQFFGPGTRLTVL.

The chain employs TRBV9 and TRBJ2-5; TRBD1 agrees at 7 bases. V gave up 0 bases and J gave up 2 bases; unmatched junction bases: 4. Germline lookup yields CDR1 SGDLS and CDR2 YYNGEE. The CDR3 consists of 15 residues. CDR3 amino acids: CASSVGGQLQETQYF. CDR3 DNA sequence: TGTGCCAGCAGCGTAGGGGGACAGTTACAAGAGACCCAGTACTTC. Variable domain in full (rest from reference TRBV9 and TRBJ2-5): DSGVTQTPKHLITATGQRVTLRCSPRSGDLSVYWYQQSLDQGLQFLIQYYNGEERAKGNILERFSAQQFPDLHSELNLSSLELGDSALYFCASSVGGQLQETQYFGPGTRLLVL.

V usage is TRBV6-5 and J usage is TRBJ2-2; no definite D call. The CDR3 has 16 amino acids. Germline V CDR1 and CDR2: MNHEY, SVGAGI. V lost 3 bases to trimming and J lost 1 base, with 12 bases between them. The CDR3 sequence: CASSYTPPGNTGELFF. The CDR3 bases are TGTGCCAGCAGTTATACTCCTCCGGGGAACACCGGGGAGCTGTTTTTT.

This chain links TRBV4-3 with TRBJ2-7, with D possibly being TRBD1 (7 bases). Looked up from germline, CDR1 is LGHNA and CDR2 is YSLEER. Trimming stripped 1 base from V and 3 bases from J, with 13 bases between. The CDR3 is 15 residues long. CDR3 sequence reads: CASSQGPRGDYEQYF. The CDR3 DNA reads TGCGCCAGCAGCCAAGGCCCCAGGGGGGACTACGAGCAGTACTTC.

This chain uses TRBV7-2 with TRBJ1-2; tentatively, D is TRBD1 (6 bases). The CDR3 runs to 15 residues. The germline V gene has CDR1 SGHTA and CDR2 FQGNSA. Trimming stripped 2 bases from V and 7 bases from J, with 17 bases between. The CDR3 here is CASSLIAGVDSGYTF. In DNA, the CDR3 is TGTGCCAGCAGCTTAATCGCAGGGGTTGATAGTGGCTACACCTTC.

This clone was observed a few times. The chain carries TRBV12-3 or TRBV12-4 and TRBJ2-7, with D perhaps TRBD2 (5 bases). Deletions cut 5 bases from V and 5 bases from J, with 10 bases between. The CDR3 spans 12 residues. The CDR3 sequence: CASSRPGDEQYF. As DNA, the CDR3 is TGTGCCAGCAGTCGACCCGGGGACGAGCAGTACTTC.

This clone was seen a handful of times. This chain links TRBV5-1 with TRBJ2-2; D call uncertain. Germline-derived CDR1 and CDR2 are SGHRS and YFSETQ. The length of the CDR3 is 14 residues. Trimming pared 4 bases from V and 0 bases from J, leaving 7 bases between. The CDR3 coding sequence is TGCGCCAGCAGCGCCACTACGAACACCGGGGAGCTGTTTTTT. Amino acids: CASSATTNTGELFF.

To note about this clone: The sample has other DNA sequences that encode this CDR3 too. This chain connects TRBV4-3 to TRBJ2-7, with D possibly matching TRBD1 (6 bases). V was clipped by 1 base and J by 3 bases, with 7 bases between them. The CDR3 has 13 amino acids. Germline CDR1 LGHNA, CDR2 YSLEER. CDR3 amino acids: CASSQGGGYEQYF. The CDR3 DNA sequence: TGCGCCAGCAGCCAAGGAGGGGGCTACGAGCAGTACTTC.

The chain is built from TRBV2 and TRBJ2-3; TRBD2 matches at 7 bases. CDR1 and CDR2 from the germline V gene are SNHLY and FYNNEI. The CDR3 contains 16 residues. V shed 8 bases and J 3 bases; nucleotides not matched to a gene: 14. The CDR3 sequence is CASLLLERGATDTQYF. Here the CDR3 DNA reads TGTGCCAGCCTGTTACTAGAGCGGGGAGCGACAGATACGCAGTATTTT.

The chain is built from TRBV9 and TRBJ2-5; TRBD1 agrees at 8 bases. Germline values: CDR1 SGDLS, CDR2 YYNGEE. This CDR3 comprises 14 residues. With V trimmed by 4 bases and J by 5 bases, 7 bases remained unmatched. The DNA of the CDR3 is TGTGCCAGCAGCAAGCGCCGGGACAGGGAGACCCAGTACTTC. The encoded protein is CASSKRRDRETQYF.